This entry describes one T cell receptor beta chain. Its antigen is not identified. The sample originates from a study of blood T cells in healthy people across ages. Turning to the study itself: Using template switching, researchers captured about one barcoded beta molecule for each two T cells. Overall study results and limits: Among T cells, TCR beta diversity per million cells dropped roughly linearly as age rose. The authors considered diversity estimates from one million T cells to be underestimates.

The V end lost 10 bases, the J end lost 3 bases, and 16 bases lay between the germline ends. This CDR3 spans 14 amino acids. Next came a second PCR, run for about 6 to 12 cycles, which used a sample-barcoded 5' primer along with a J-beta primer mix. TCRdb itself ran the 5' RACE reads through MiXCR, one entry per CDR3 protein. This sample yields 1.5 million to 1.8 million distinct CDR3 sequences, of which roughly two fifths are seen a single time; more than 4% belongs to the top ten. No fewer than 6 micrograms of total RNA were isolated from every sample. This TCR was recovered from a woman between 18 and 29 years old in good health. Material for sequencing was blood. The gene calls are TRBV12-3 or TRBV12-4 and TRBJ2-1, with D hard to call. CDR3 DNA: TGTGCCAACAGAAGCAGACAAAGCTACAATGAGCAGTTCTTC. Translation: CANRSRQSYNEQFF.